The rows below give T cell receptor beta chains drawn from one sample of a study of PD-1 blockade in classical Hodgkin lymphoma. Repertoires were generated with immunoSEQ multiplex PCR, while TCRdb's copy carries only in-frame clones and drops some. Counted here are roughly 50,000 clones, nearly 90% occurring once; the ten biggest clones make up 11% to 15%. Sequenced material: peripheral blood mononuclear cells (PBMCs), taken before the fourth cycle of nivolumab. These TCRs come from a human donor with classical Hodgkin lymphoma. Both conserved end residues are part of each CDR3. A D gene is named only where the DNA matches it firmly. Clone size is not always given. Where it is, it says once, few, many or a class for expanded clones.

v_gene	j_gene	d_gene	abundance	CDR3aa	CDR3nt
TRBV6-1	TRBJ2-7	.	once	CASLSGAHIYEQYF	TGTGCCAGCCTGTCCGGGGCTCACATCTACGAGCAGTACTTC
TRBV7-3	TRBJ2-4	.	.	CASSLDTGTNIQYF	TGTGCCAGCAGTCTTGACACGGGAACAAACATTCAGTACTTC
TRBV9	TRBJ2-7	.	.	CASSVGLSEQYF	TGTGCCAGCAGCGTAGGACTCTCCGAGCAGTACTTC
TRBV7-8	TRBJ1-5	.	.	CASRNSTRINQPQHF	TGTGCCAGCAGAAACTCCACCCGGATCAATCAGCCCCAGCATTTT
TRBV7-8	TRBJ2-5	.	.	CASSLGRQETQYF	TGTGCCAGCAGCTTAGGTCGGCAAGAGACCCAGTACTTC
TRBV4-1	TRBJ2-1	TRBD2	.	CASSQAIAGGVNEQFF	TGCGCCAGCAGCCAAGCGATAGCGGGAGGAGTCAATGAGCAGTTCTTC
TRBV6-1	TRBJ2-1	TRBD1	once	CASSELGQILNEQFF	TGTGCCAGCAGTGAACTGGGACAGATCCTCAATGAGCAGTTCTTC
TRBV6-5	TRBJ1-2	.	once	CASSYDYYGYTF	TGTGCCAGCAGTTACGATTATTATGGCTACACCTTC
TRBV10-1	TRBJ2-5	.	.	CASSGTLDSRETQYF	TGCGCCAGCAGTGGGACGTTGGACTCACGGGAGACCCAGTACTTC
TRBV6-1	TRBJ2-5	.	.	CASREQRFQETQYF	TGTGCCAGCAGAGAACAGAGATTCCAAGAGACCCAGTACTTC
TRBV9	TRBJ1-1	.	once	CASSVGALGNKAFF	TGTGCCAGCAGCGTAGGAGCCCTTGGTAATAAAGCTTTCTTT
TRBV28	TRBJ1-2	TRBD1	.	CASHRGLNYGYTF	TGTGCCAGTCACAGGGGGCTTAACTATGGCTACACCTTC
TRBV29-1	TRBJ2-1	.	.	CTGRGTSSYNEQFF	TGCACCGGCCGGGGGACCAGCTCCTACAATGAGCAGTTCTTC
TRBV9	TRBJ1-1	.	.	CASSVGAENTEAFF	TGTGCCAGCAGCGTAGGTGCCGAGAACACTGAAGCTTTCTTT
TRBV9	TRBJ2-3	.	.	CASSLGGAPTDTQYF	TGTGCCAGCAGCCTCGGGGGCGCCCCCACAGATACGCAGTATTTT
TRBV18	TRBJ2-2	.	.	CASSPLGEAGELFF	TGTGCCAGCTCACCACTAGGGGAAGCCGGGGAGCTGTTTTTT
TRBV6-1	TRBJ2-5	.	once	CASSLDHQETQYF	TGTGCCAGCAGTTTGGACCATCAAGAGACCCAGTACTTC
TRBV28	TRBJ1-5	TRBD1	.	CASSFFWDRVVFFTNQPQHF	TGTGCCAGCAGTTTTTTTTGGGACAGGGTCGTCTTTTTTACCAATCAGCCCCAGCATTTT
TRBV5-1	TRBJ2-3	TRBD2	.	CASSLARLAGADTQYF	TGCGCCAGCAGCTTGGCCCGACTAGCGGGAGCAGATACGCAGTATTTT
TRBV9	TRBJ1-1	.	.	CASSVLGWGTEAFF	TGTGCCAGCAGCGTCCTGGGCTGGGGCACTGAAGCTTTCTTT
TRBV6-5	TRBJ1-5	TRBD1	.	CASSPDRGYNQPQHF	TGTGCCAGCAGTCCCGACAGGGGCTACAATCAGCCCCAGCATTTT
TRBV6-1	TRBJ1-2	.	.	CASRDGEGSGYTF	TGTGCCAGCAGGGACGGAGAAGGGAGTGGCTACACCTTC
TRBV7-2	TRBJ1-1	.	few	CASSLRANTEAFF	TGTGCCAGCAGCCTAAGAGCGAATACTGAAGCTTTCTTT
TRBV18	TRBJ1-1	.	.	CASSPAHAVEAFF	TGTGCCAGCTCACCCGCTCACGCGGTTGAAGCTTTCTTT
TRBV6-5	TRBJ1-5	.	.	CASSYPGNQPQHF	TGTGCCAGCAGTTACCCCGGGAATCAGCCCCAGCATTTT
TRBV19	TRBJ1-1	.	.	CASTPPGNTEAFF	TGTGCCAGTACCCCCCCGGGGAACACTGAAGCTTTCTTT
TRBV29-1	TRBJ2-7	.	.	CSVRDISYEQYF	TGCAGCGTTCGGGACATCTCCTACGAGCAGTACTTC
TRBV5-5	TRBJ2-7	TRBD1	.	CASSWGTGDYEQYF	TGTGCCAGCAGCTGGGGGACAGGAGACTACGAGCAGTACTTC
TRBV5-6	TRBJ2-7	.	.	CASSFLRVYEQYF	TGTGCCAGCAGCTTCTTAAGGGTCTACGAGCAGTACTTC
TRBV10-2	TRBJ1-5	TRBD1	few	CATRTGRQPQHF	TGCGCCACCCGGACAGGGCGACAGCCCCAGCATTTT
TRBV7-2	TRBJ2-3	.	.	CASSLRDSADTQYF	TGTGCCAGCAGCTTACGGGACTCCGCAGATACGCAGTATTTT
TRBV6-6	TRBJ1-1	.	.	CASSVLWPDEAFF	TGTGCCAGCAGTGTCCTTTGGCCCGATGAAGCTTTCTTT
TRBV5-1	TRBJ1-5	TRBD1	.	CASSSGTGTNQPQHF	TGCGCCAGCAGCTCGGGGACAGGAACAAATCAGCCCCAGCATTTT
TRBV4-1	TRBJ1-2	TRBD1	.	CASSQDFRTGIDGYTF	TGCGCCAGCAGCCAAGATTTCCGGACAGGGATTGATGGCTACACCTTC
TRBV5-6	TRBJ2-7	TRBD1	.	CASSLFDRGDYEQYF	TGTGCCAGCAGCTTGTTTGACAGGGGTGACTACGAGCAGTACTTC
TRBV11-3	TRBJ2-7	.	.	CASSLEPARSEQYF	TGTGCCAGCAGCTTAGAGCCAGCTAGGAGCGAGCAGTACTTC
TRBV30	TRBJ2-7	.	once	CAWRGHLLNPEQYF	TGTGCCTGGAGGGGACACCTATTGAATCCCGAGCAGTACTTC
TRBV19	TRBJ2-1	TRBD2	.	CASSIDEGLASHNEQFF	TGTGCCAGTAGTATAGATGAGGGACTAGCGTCCCACAATGAGCAGTTCTTC
TRBV30	TRBJ2-7	.	.	CAWRTDFSYEQYF	TGTGCCTGGCGGACTGATTTCTCCTACGAGCAGTACTTC
TRBV9	TRBJ2-7	.	.	CASSASEYEQYF	TGTGCCAGCAGCGCATCGGAGTACGAGCAGTACTTC
TRBV10-1	TRBJ2-3	TRBD2	once	CAHPGGRVADTQYF	TGCGCCCATCCGGGGGGGAGGGTGGCAGATACGCAGTATTTT
TRBV11-2	TRBJ1-3	TRBD1	.	CASSSLRQGKGSGNTIYF	TGTGCCAGCAGCTCCTTGAGACAGGGCAAGGGGTCTGGAAACACCATATATTTT
TRBV7-8	TRBJ1-5	.	.	CASSFFYNQPQHF	TGTGCCAGCAGCTTCTTCTACAATCAGCCCCAGCATTTT
TRBV5-4	TRBJ1-1	.	.	CASSLGGSDTEAFF	TGTGCCAGCAGCTTGGGGGGCTCGGACACTGAAGCTTTCTTT
TRBV2	TRBJ2-2	.	.	CASRVTGYSGELFF	TGTGCCAGCAGAGTCACAGGGTATTCCGGGGAGCTGTTTTTT
TRBV4-1	TRBJ2-2	TRBD2	.	CASSQIAGRVGELFF	TGCGCCAGCAGCCAAATCGCGGGGAGGGTCGGGGAGCTGTTTTTT
TRBV10-2	TRBJ1-5	TRBD1	.	CASSEADRGNQPQHF	TGCGCCAGCAGTGAGGCAGACAGGGGAAATCAGCCCCAGCATTTT
TRBV28	TRBJ1-3	.	.	CASSFLPGSGNTIYF	TGTGCCAGCAGTTTCCTCCCCGGCTCTGGAAACACCATATATTTT
TRBV13	TRBJ2-4	TRBD2	.	CASSLGLAGSLDIQYF	TGTGCCAGCAGCTTAGGACTAGCGGGATCCCTAGACATTCAGTACTTC